This entry concerns a single TCR beta chain. What antigen it recognizes has not been identified. There are no base qualities to consult, and no much larger clone falls within one base. The sample contains more than one DNA sequence encoding this CDR3. This sample's treatment or condition label indicates: around 19 received Ad26.COV2.S at low or high dose, single or two shots; five or six received placebo; per-sample allocation not given. For vaccine and placebo recipients, repertoires were sequenced using samples collected on day 63 after the first injection. Cohort 1b enrolled about 25 adults aged 18-55 years at a single site in Boston, USA, between 29 July and 7 August 2020. As a vaccine, Ad26.COV2.S was a replication-incompetent adenovirus type 26 vector that expressed a prefusion-stabilized SARS-CoV-2 spike protein derived from the original Wuhan strain. The sample belongs to a study of Ad26.COV2.S vaccination and SARS-CoV-2 variants (dated by TCRdb to 2020 to 2022). A note on the overall study: Vaccine-arm donors came from COV1001, a multicentre, randomized, double-blind, placebo-controlled phase I-IIa trial of Ad26.COV2.S in healthy adults. Participants in the trial were split at random into five groups of five each, receiving low-dose or high-dose Ad26.COV2.S once or twice, or else placebo on both occasions. TCRbeta repertoire sequencing served as the tool for gauging how specific and how broad the SARS-CoV-2-reactive T cell receptors were following Ad26.COV2.S vaccination. Throughout the experiments and outcome assessment, investigators stayed blinded to trial group allocation. The TCR-sequenced set comprised approximately 32 samples: some 20 Ad26.COV2.S vaccine recipients, 5 placebo recipients and 8 SARS-CoV-2 convalescent individuals. Ad26.COV2.S was administered intramuscularly at a dose of 5x10^10 or 1x10^11 viral particles, either as one shot or as two shots given 56 days apart. The paper as a whole reports these results and caveats: After vaccination, substantial breadth of spike-specific CD8+ and CD4+ T cell responses was reported. Spike-specific TCR breadth was higher in Ad26.COV2.S recipients than in placebo recipients (P = 0.0014). The study was not powered for comparison of responses between vaccine doses or regimens. It was noted by the authors that total T cell responses may have been underestimated by the TCR breadth and depth analyses. Vaccine and placebo recipients had similar non-spike TCR breadth, a finding consistent with the vaccine containing only spike.

The immunoSEQ Assay was the method used to sequence TCRbeta CDR3 regions. After extraction, genomic DNA underwent amplification by bias-controlled multiplex PCR, followed by high-throughput sequencing. The source study handled its data this way. Collapsing and filtering of sequences were performed to quantify the absolute abundance of each unique TCRbeta CDR3 region. T cell fraction was estimated by normalizing TCRbeta template counts to usable DNA, which was measured by amplifying reference genes present in all nucleated cells. Repertoire TCRs were annotated as SARS-CoV-2-specific when V gene, CDR3 amino acid sequence and J gene were exactly matched to a known reactive TCR set. MIRA supplied the reference SARS-CoV-2 TCR set, which was filtered for enrichment in COVID-19-positive ImmuneCODE repertoires so that public or cross-reactive TCRs were removed. Drawing on the MIRA antigens, annotated TCRs were analysed further at the level of specific ORF or position within ORF. Breadth was defined as the number of annotated unique rearrangements divided by the total number of unique productive rearrangements, and depth was defined as the summed frequency of the annotated unique rearrangements. Two-sided Wilcoxon rank-sum tests were used to compare TCR breadth between groups. TCRdb took over this immuneACCESS table, retaining in-frame rearrangements with V and J assigned. Such tables are incomplete; in checked studies, under half of the missing clones stem from an unresolved V gene, and the remainder is unexplained. Clone size and the V and J calls come from that table; the DNA yielded D and trimming. This sample gives hundreds of thousands of clones in total; more than 75% of them show up just once. The ten most abundant clones make up about 3.5% of the sample.

The germline V gene encodes CDR1 KGHSH and CDR2 LQKENI. CDR3 length: 15 amino acids, cysteine to phenylalanine. The read is trimmed to its CDR3 DNA, 45 bases read in frame from base 1. Compared with germline, V lacks 3 bases and J lacks 7 bases; bases without a gene match: 4. The TCR was taken from a person between 18 and 59 years old who received the Ad26.COV2.S COVID-19 vaccine or a placebo. The specimen comprised peripheral blood, sampled in a trial of Ad26.COV2.S vaccine versus placebo. The rearranged segments are TRBV18 and TRBJ1-6; 9 nucleotides in the junction match TRBD1. The DNA sequence is as follows: TGTGCCAGCTCACCCGGGACAGGGAACAATTCACCCCTCCACTTT. Its protein reads: CASSPGTGNNSPLHF.